Below, 30 T cell receptor beta chains from the same sample are listed, as sequenced in a study of T cell responses to AZD1222 COVID-19 vaccine. The data were produced by immunoSEQ multiplex PCR, yet TCRdb's version contains in-frame clones alone and is incomplete. The sample shows about 85,000 clones, almost 90% of them seen only once. The sample consisted of peripheral blood, taken on day 0 of MenACWY control vaccination. The source is an adult in good health.

The V gene is TRBV9, the J gene TRBJ2-3, with D tentatively TRBD2 (5 bases). Between the trimmed V and J ends, which lost 3 bases and 2 bases, there was a span of 13 bases. Germline lookup yields CDR1 SGDLS and CDR2 YYNGEE. The CDR3 extends over 15 amino acids. In DNA, the CDR3 is TGTGCCAGCAGCGGCGGGCCAGCGGACACAGATACGCAGTATTTT. Translation: CASSGGPADTDTQYF.

The chain links TRBV11-2 to TRBJ2-1, with TRBD2 matching 9 bases. V was clipped by 5 bases and J by 6 bases; unmatched bases: 11. The CDR3 runs to 16 residues. The germline V gene has CDR1 SGHAT and CDR2 FQNNGV. Here the CDR3 reads CASSLAGGGGANEQFF. The CDR3 DNA reads TGTGCCAGCAGCCTCGCCGGGGGCGGGGGGGCCAATGAGCAGTTCTTC.

This chain connects TRBV11-3 to TRBJ1-1; 7 bases align to TRBD1. CDR3 length: 14 residues. Germline CDR1 is SGHNT and CDR2 is YENEEA. The V gene end was trimmed by 1 base and the J gene end by 4 bases; junction bases not matched to a gene: 3. The CDR3 DNA follows: TGTGCCAGCAGCTTAGGGGGGACAGCCACTGAAGCTTTCTTT. Its protein product is CASSLGGTATEAFF.

The rearrangement joins TRBV4-3 to TRBJ2-1; TRBD2 aligns across 9 bases. The CDR3 runs to 17 residues. The V gene's germline CDR1 is LGHNA and CDR2 YSLEER. Trimming removed 4 bases from V and 6 bases from J; junction bases left unmatched: 13. In nucleotides, the CDR3 is TGCGCCAGCAGCCGCGGCTGGGGTAGCGGGGGCCCCAATGAGCAGTTCTTC. Translating gives CASSRGWGSGGPNEQFF.

This clone has a single count. V usage is TRBV19 and J usage is TRBJ1-2; D possibly corresponds to TRBD1 (5 bases). This CDR3 spans 18 amino acids. The germline V gene encodes CDR1 LNHDA and CDR2 SQIVND (reference sequence). V was shortened by 0 bases and J by 0 bases, with 17 bases between the two germline ends. CDR3 in amino acids: CASSIDKGRTDPNYGYTF. CDR3 DNA sequence: TGTGCCAGTAGTATAGATAAGGGACGGACCGATCCTAACTATGGCTACACCTTC.

V gene TRBV28 combines with J gene TRBJ1-2; maybe TRBD1 (5 bases). Germline loops: CDR1 MDHEN, CDR2 SYDVKM. The V end lost 6 bases, the J end lost 4 bases, and 15 bases lay between the germline ends. This CDR3 has 14 residues. The CDR3: CASSLVGEAYGYTF. The CDR3 DNA is TGTGCCAGCAGCCTGGTGGGGGAGGCCTATGGCTACACCTTC.

CDR3 amino acids: CASSATPGSTGELFF. For the CDR3, the DNA is TGTGCCAGCAGCGCAACCCCAGGGAGCACCGGGGAGCTGTTTTTT. The J gene is TRBJ2-2, the V gene TRBV9; D may be TRBD1 or TRBD2 (5 bases each). There are 15 residues in the CDR3. Germline CDR1 is SGDLS and CDR2 is YYNGEE. V lost 3 bases to trimming and J lost 4 bases, with 13 bases between them.

This chain joins TRBV29-1 and TRBJ1-1; 8 bases are a match to TRBD1. From germline, CDR1 is SQVTM and CDR2 ANQGSEA. The J segment lost 1 base and the V segment lost 0 bases, leaving 10 bases of the junction unmatched. This CDR3 is built from 17 residues. The CDR3 loop reads CSVEDRGAGGSNTEAFF. The CDR3, as DNA: TGCAGCGTTGAAGATCGAGGGGCAGGGGGCTCGAACACTGAAGCTTTCTTT.

The chain employs TRBV7-9 and TRBJ2-2, with 9 bases matching TRBD1. Germline assignment: CDR1 SEHNR and CDR2 FQNEAQ (reference sequence). The J segment lost 2 bases and the V segment lost 5 bases, leaving 3 bases of the junction unmatched. CDR3 length: 15 residues. This CDR3 reads CASSEGQGNTGELFF. CDR3 DNA: TGTGCCAGCAGCGAGGGACAGGGAAACACCGGGGAGCTGTTTTTT.

This clone appeared once. The chain combines TRBV6-5 with TRBJ2-7, with D possibly being TRBD2 (6 bases). CDR1 and CDR2 (germline): MNHEY, SVGAGI. With 1 base removed from V and 7 bases from J, the gap between germline ends came to 20 bases. This CDR3 has 16 residues. The CDR3 bases are TGTGCCAGCAGTTACTGGGGGGAAAACGAACGGCCGGAGCAGTACTTC. As protein: CASSYWGENERPEQYF.

This chain links TRBV24-1 with TRBJ2-1, with D maybe TRBD2 (6 bases). Germline V gene lookup returns CDR1 KGHDR and CDR2 SFDVKD. CDR3 length: 14 amino acids. V was shortened by 5 bases and J by 2 bases, with 9 bases between the two germline ends. The CDR3: CATSVAGTYNEQFF. CDR3 DNA: TGTGCCACCAGTGTGGCGGGAACCTACAATGAGCAGTTCTTC.

The V call is TRBV7-9, the J call TRBJ2-2; tentative D call: TRBD1 (6 bases). Trimming removed 2 bases at V and 1 base at J, with 8 bases between. The V gene's germline CDR1 is SEHNR and CDR2 FQNEAQ (reference sequence). The CDR3 contains 15 residues. CDR3 in DNA: TGTGCCAGCAGCTTAAGCAGGGGGAACACCGGGGAGCTGTTTTTT. Its translation: CASSLSRGNTGELFF.

This chain uses TRBV6-4 with TRBJ1-1; D gene uncertain. From germline, CDR1 is MRHNA and CDR2 SNTAGT. Trimming cost V 6 bases and J 1 base, with 9 bases left between them. This CDR3 spans 13 amino acids. The DNA of the CDR3 is TGTGCCAGCAGAAAAGAGGGGAACACTGAAGCTTTCTTT. Encoded protein: CASRKEGNTEAFF.

The J gene is TRBJ1-2, the V gene TRBV2; D not resolved. Trimming left V 2 bases short and J 5 bases short, with 12 bases between. Germline loops: CDR1 SNHLY, CDR2 FYNNEI. There are 14 residues in the CDR3. The CDR3 is CASSETFGRYGYTF. In DNA form, the CDR3 reads TGTGCCAGCAGTGAAACCTTTGGGAGGTATGGCTACACCTTC.

This chain connects TRBV5-4 to TRBJ1-1; 7 bases are a match to TRBD1. Germline V gene lookup returns CDR1 SGHNT and CDR2 YYREEE (reference sequence). Trimming removed 0 bases from V and 1 base from J; junction bases left unmatched: 3. The CDR3 is 15 amino acids. CDR3: CASSLEKGANTEAFF. CDR3 coding DNA: TGTGCCAGCAGCTTGGAAAAGGGGGCGAACACTGAAGCTTTCTTT. The full variable domain, completed using reference TRBV5-4 and TRBJ1-1, is ETGVTQSPTHLIKTRGQQVTLRCSSQSGHNTVSWYQQALGQGPQFIFQYYREEENGRGNFPPRFSGLQFPNYSSELNVNALELDDSALYLCASSLEKGANTEAFFGQGTRLTVV.

The chain carries TRBV15 and TRBJ1-5, with a tentative D call TRBD1 (5 bases). Trimming took off 6 bases at V and 1 base at J, with 19 bases between the two ends. CDR3 size: 17 residues. Germline V gene lookup returns CDR1 LNHNV and CDR2 YYDKDF (reference sequence). DNA of the CDR3: TGTGCCACCAGTCGAGACCTTTGGGACCCAAGCAATCAGCCCCAGCATTTT. Encoded protein: CATSRDLWDPSNQPQHF.

The chain couples TRBV4-1 to TRBJ2-7; D uncertain. V was cut by 1 base and J by 6 bases, with 13 bases left in between. Germline V gene lookup returns CDR1 MGHRA and CDR2 YSYEKL. This CDR3 contains 14 residues. The CDR3 here is CASSQASGSREQYF. CDR3 sequence (DNA): TGCGCCAGCAGCCAAGCCTCGGGCTCGCGCGAGCAGTACTTC.

The count of this clone is one. This sequence joins TRBV14 and TRBJ2-5; D possibly uses TRBD1 or TRBD2 (5 bases each). This CDR3 has 15 amino acids. V lost 1 base and J 1 base, leaving 10 bases between the germline ends. The germline CDR1 and CDR2 sequences are SGHDN and FVKESK. The CDR3 nucleotides read TGTGCCAGCAGCCAAGGGGGACGAGCCCAAGAGACCCAGTACTTC. It is translated as CASSQGGRAQETQYF.

The J gene is TRBJ2-2, the V gene TRBV18, with D tentatively TRBD1 (6 bases). The V and J ends lost 3 bases and 0 bases respectively, with 11 bases between them. Germline CDR1 reads KGHSH; CDR2 reads LQKENI. The CDR3 consists of 16 residues. DNA of the CDR3: TGTGCCAGCTCACCCTTAAACAGGGCGAACACCGGGGAGCTGTTTTTT. Its translation is CASSPLNRANTGELFF.

The V gene is TRBV2, the J gene TRBJ1-2, with D possibly matching TRBD1 (5 bases). CDR3 length: 15 amino acids. In germline, CDR1 is SNHLY, CDR2 FYNNEI. V was shortened by 4 bases and J by 6 bases, with 18 bases between the two germline ends. This chain's CDR3 is CASSVIGHRADGYTF. Here the CDR3 DNA reads TGTGCCAGCAGTGTAATAGGACATAGAGCGGATGGCTACACCTTC.

This CDR3 reads CASSATGGLSGNTIYF. CDR3 DNA: TGTGCCAGCAGCGCAACAGGGGGACTTTCTGGAAACACCATATATTTT. The chain has TRBV9 and TRBJ1-3; TRBD1 matches 8 bases. The CDR3 length is 16 residues. J lost 1 base, V lost 3 bases, and 6 bases had no gene match. Per germline, CDR1 SGDLS and CDR2 YYNGEE.

This clone was observed a handful of times. The rearrangement joins TRBV6-4 to TRBJ2-1, with 11 bases identical to TRBD2. This CDR3 has 15 amino acids. Germline lookup yields CDR1 MRHNA and CDR2 SNTAGT. After removal of 3 bases from V and 3 bases from J, the junction contained 1 base not matched to a gene. CDR3 in DNA: TGTGCCAGCAGTGAACTAGCGGGGGACTACAATGAGCAGTTCTTC. This translates into CASSELAGDYNEQFF.

The gene calls are TRBV3-1 (or the pseudogene TRBV3-2) and TRBJ1-2; no clear D. This CDR3 spans 13 amino acids. CDR1 LGHDT and CDR2 YNNKEL come from the germline V gene (reference sequence). Trimming took 0 bases from V and 3 from J, leaving 5 bases between them. The CDR3 DNA sequence: TGTGCCAGCAGCCAAGAAGGGTACTATGGCTACACCTTC. It codes for CASSQEGYYGYTF.

This chain uses TRBV11-3 with TRBJ1-5; D not resolved. CDR3 length: 15 amino acids. Germline assignment: CDR1 SGHNT and CDR2 YENEEA. V was cut by 11 bases and J by 1 base, with 18 bases left in between. The CDR3 spells CAHWRGRGSNQPQHF. As DNA, the CDR3 is TGTGCCCACTGGCGGGGAAGAGGGAGCAATCAGCCCCAGCATTTT.

The chain carries TRBV19 and TRBJ2-4; D may be TRBD2 (5 bases). The germline V and J ends were trimmed by 1 base and 2 bases, with 12 bases remaining between them. CDR1 and CDR2 from the germline V gene are LNHDA and SQIVND (reference sequence). The CDR3 contains 16 residues. The CDR3 DNA follows: TGTGCCAGTAGTATAGGGCTAGTCGGGACCAAAAACATTCAGTACTTC. Its protein product is CASSIGLVGTKNIQYF.

The chain employs TRBV5-6 and TRBJ2-5, with D possibly being TRBD1 or TRBD2 (7 bases each). This CDR3 spans 15 amino acids. Trimming took 5 bases from V and 1 from J, leaving 15 bases between them. CDR1 and CDR2 from the germline V gene are SGHDT and YYEEEE. The CDR3 here is CASRFQGGIQETQYF. DNA of the CDR3: TGTGCCAGCAGATTTCAGGGGGGGATCCAAGAGACCCAGTACTTC.

The J gene is TRBJ2-7, the V gene TRBV12-3 or TRBV12-4; weak D call: TRBD2 (5 bases). There are 13 residues in the CDR3. V lost 3 bases and J lost 6, with 12 bases in between. CDR3 DNA: TGTGCCAGCAGTTTGAGCCAGAGGGTCGAGCAGTACTTC. This gives the protein CASSLSQRVEQYF.

V is TRBV25-1 and J is TRBJ1-1; D is undetermined. The V end was cut by 6 bases, the J end by 1 base, with 15 bases between. Germline V lookup: CDR1 MGHDK, CDR2 SYGVNS. The CDR3 has 15 residues. This CDR3 is CASSGFSGANTEAFF. The DNA of the CDR3 is TGTGCCAGCAGCGGCTTCTCCGGAGCGAACACTGAAGCTTTCTTT.

This clone was seen just once. The chain links TRBV25-1 to TRBJ1-5; tentatively, D is TRBD1 (6 bases). V lost 5 bases, J lost 3 bases, and 11 bases lay in between. The germline V gene has CDR1 MGHDK and CDR2 SYGVNS. This CDR3 is built from 14 residues. The CDR3 bases are TGTGCCAGCAGTTTAACAGGGATCAATCAGCCCCAGCATTTT. As protein: CASSLTGINQPQHF.

This sequence joins TRBV6-2 or TRBV6-3 and TRBJ2-1; D might be TRBD2 (5 bases). Trimming took off 5 bases at V and 8 bases at J, with 10 bases between the two ends. CDR1 MNHEY and CDR2 SVGEGT come from the germline V gene. CDR3 length: 12 residues. The CDR3 region has the DNA TGTGCCAGCAGTAACGGGGTGCATGAGCAGTTCTTC. This gives the protein CASSNGVHEQFF.